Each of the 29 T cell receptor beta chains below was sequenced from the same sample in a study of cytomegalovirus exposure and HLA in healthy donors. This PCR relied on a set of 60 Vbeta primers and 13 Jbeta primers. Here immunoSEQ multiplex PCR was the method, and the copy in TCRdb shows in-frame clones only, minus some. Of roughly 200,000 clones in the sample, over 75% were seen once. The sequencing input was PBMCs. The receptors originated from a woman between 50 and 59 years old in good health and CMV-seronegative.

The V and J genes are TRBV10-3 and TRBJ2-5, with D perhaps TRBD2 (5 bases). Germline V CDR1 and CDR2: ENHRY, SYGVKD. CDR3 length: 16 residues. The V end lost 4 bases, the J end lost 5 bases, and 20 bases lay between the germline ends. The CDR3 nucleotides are TGTGCCATCAGTGCGGGTGAAGCGGCCCTAGGGGAGACCCAGTACTTC. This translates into CAISAGEAALGETQYF.

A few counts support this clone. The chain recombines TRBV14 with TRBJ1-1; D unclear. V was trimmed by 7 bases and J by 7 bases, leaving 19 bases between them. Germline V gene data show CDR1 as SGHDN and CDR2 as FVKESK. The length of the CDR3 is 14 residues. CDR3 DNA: TGTGCCAGCAACCCCGGGGTGCAGTCCTGTGAAGCTTTCTTT. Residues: CASNPGVQSCEAFF.

The CDR3 protein is CASVQSGGLGTEAFF. The CDR3 DNA reads TGTGCCAGTGTCCAGTCGGGCGGGCTTGGAACTGAAGCTTTCTTT. The chain recombines TRBV6-1 with TRBJ1-1; D is uncertain. Per the germline V gene, CDR1 is MNHNS and CDR2 is SASEGT. The length of the CDR3 is 15 residues. The ends were cut back, 9 bases at V and 5 bases at J, with 22 bases in the middle.

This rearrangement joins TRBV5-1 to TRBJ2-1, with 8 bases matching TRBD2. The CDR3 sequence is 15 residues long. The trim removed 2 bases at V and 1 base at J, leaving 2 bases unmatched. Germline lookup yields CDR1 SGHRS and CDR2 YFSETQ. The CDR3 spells CASSFSGTSYNEQFF. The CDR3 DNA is TGCGCCAGCAGCTTTAGCGGGACGTCCTACAATGAGCAGTTCTTC.

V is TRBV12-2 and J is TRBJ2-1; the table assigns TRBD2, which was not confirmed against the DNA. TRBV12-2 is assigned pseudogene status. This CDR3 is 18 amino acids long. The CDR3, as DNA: TGTGCAAGTCGCCTTCCTCCGAGTAGCGGGGATTCCTACAATGAGCAGTTCTTC. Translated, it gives CASRLPPSSGDSYNEQFF.

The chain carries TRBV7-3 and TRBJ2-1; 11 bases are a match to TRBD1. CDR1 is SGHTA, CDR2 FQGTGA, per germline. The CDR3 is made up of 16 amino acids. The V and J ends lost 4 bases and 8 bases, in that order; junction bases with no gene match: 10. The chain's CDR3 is CASSSPGTGGGDEQFF. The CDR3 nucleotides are TGTGCCAGCAGCTCACCCGGGACAGGGGGGGGAGATGAGCAGTTCTTC. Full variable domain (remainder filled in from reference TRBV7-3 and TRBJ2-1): GAGVSQTPSNKVTEKGKYVELRCDPISGHTALYWYRQSLGQGPEFLIYFQGTGAADDSGLPNDRFFAVRPEGSVSTLKIQRTERGDSAVYLCASSSPGTGGGDEQFFGPGTRLTVL.

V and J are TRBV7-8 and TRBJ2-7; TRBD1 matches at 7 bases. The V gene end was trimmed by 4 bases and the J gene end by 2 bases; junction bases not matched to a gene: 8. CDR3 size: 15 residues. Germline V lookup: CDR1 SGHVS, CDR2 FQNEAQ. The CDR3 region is CASSSRQGRPYEQYF. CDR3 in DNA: TGTGCCAGCAGCTCGCGACAGGGCCGCCCCTACGAGCAGTACTTC.

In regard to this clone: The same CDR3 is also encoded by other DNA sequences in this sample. CDR3 DNA sequence: TGTGCCAGCAGTTCACAGGGGAATCAGCCCCAGCATTTT. Amino acids: CASSSQGNQPQHF. The V call is TRBV6-6, the J call TRBJ1-5; TRBD1 agrees at 7 bases. Germline-derived CDR1 and CDR2 are MNHNY and SVGAGI (reference sequence). The ends lost 4 bases at V and 4 bases at J; junction bases unmatched: 1. This CDR3 comprises 13 residues.

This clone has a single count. The CDR3 loop is CASTRTDTQYF. The CDR3 nucleotides read TGTGCCAGCACTCGCACAGATACGCAGTATTTT. V usage is TRBV28 and J usage is TRBJ2-3; D gene unclear. Germline loops: CDR1 MDHEN, CDR2 SYDVKM. Trimming took 7 bases from V and 1 from J, leaving 3 bases between them. The CDR3 is made up of 11 amino acids.

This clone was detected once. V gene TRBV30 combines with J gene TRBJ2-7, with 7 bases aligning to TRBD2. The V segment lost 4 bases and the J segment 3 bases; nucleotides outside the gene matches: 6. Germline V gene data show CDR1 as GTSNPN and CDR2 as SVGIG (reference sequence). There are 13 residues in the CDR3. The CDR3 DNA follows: TGTGCCTGGAATCGGGGGGAGGGCTACGAGCAGTACTTC. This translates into CAWNRGEGYEQYF.

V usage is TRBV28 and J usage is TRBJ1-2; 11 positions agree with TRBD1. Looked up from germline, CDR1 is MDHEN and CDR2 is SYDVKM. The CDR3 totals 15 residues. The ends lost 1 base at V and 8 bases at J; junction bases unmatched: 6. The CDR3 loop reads CASSLLLGQGEGYTF. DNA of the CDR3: TGTGCCAGCAGTTTATTGCTGGGACAGGGGGAGGGCTACACCTTC.

As DNA, the CDR3 is TGTGCCAGCAGCCCGACAGGGTATTTGAACACTGAAGCTTTCTTT. Protein product: CASSPTGYLNTEAFF. The chain employs TRBV28 and TRBJ1-1; TRBD1 agrees at 7 bases. CDR1 and CDR2 from the germline V gene are MDHEN and SYDVKM. The J segment lost 0 bases and the V segment lost 6 bases, leaving 7 bases of the junction unmatched. The CDR3 is 15 residues long.

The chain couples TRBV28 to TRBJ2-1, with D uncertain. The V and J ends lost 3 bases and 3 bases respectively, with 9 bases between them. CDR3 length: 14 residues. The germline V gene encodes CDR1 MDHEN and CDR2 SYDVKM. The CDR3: CASSFGLNYNEQFF. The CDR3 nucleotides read TGTGCCAGCAGTTTTGGGCTAAACTACAATGAGCAGTTCTTC.

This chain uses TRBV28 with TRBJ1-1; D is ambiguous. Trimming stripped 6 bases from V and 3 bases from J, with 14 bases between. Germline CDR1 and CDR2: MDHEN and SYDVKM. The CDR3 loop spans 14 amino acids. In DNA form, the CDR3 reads TGTGCCAGCAGCTCCCGGGGTTCATACACTGAAGCTTTCTTT. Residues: CASSSRGSYTEAFF.

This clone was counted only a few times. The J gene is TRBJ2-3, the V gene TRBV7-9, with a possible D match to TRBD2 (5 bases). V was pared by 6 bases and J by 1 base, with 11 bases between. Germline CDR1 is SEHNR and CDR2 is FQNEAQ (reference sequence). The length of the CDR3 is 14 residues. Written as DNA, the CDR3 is TGTGCCAGCAGGCCCCTAGCCGGCACAGATACGCAGTATTTT. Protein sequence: CASRPLAGTDTQYF.

This CDR3 reads CASSIGGTYEQYF. The CDR3 DNA follows: TGTGCCAGCAGCATAGGGGGAACCTACGAGCAGTACTTC. The chain uses TRBV27 and TRBJ2-7, with D perhaps matching TRBD1 (6 bases). Trimming left V 6 bases short and J 2 bases short, with 11 bases between. The germline V gene encodes CDR1 MNHEY and CDR2 SMNVEV (reference sequence). The CDR3 runs to 13 residues.

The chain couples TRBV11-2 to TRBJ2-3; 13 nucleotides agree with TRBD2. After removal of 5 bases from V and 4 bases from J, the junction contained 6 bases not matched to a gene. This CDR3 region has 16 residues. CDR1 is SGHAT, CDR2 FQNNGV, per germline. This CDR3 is CASSLWTSGSSDTQYF. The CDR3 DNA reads TGTGCCAGCAGCCTATGGACTAGCGGGAGTTCAGATACGCAGTATTTT.

The chain's CDR3 is CASSLAPDRDEQYF. The CDR3 DNA reads TGTGCCAGCAGCTTAGCGCCGGACAGGGACGAGCAGTACTTC. The chain uses TRBV7-8 and TRBJ2-7, with TRBD1 matching over 8 bases. Germline assignment: CDR1 SGHVS and CDR2 FQNEAQ. The CDR3 totals 14 residues. V dropped 0 bases and J dropped 5; count of bases not matched to a gene: 3.

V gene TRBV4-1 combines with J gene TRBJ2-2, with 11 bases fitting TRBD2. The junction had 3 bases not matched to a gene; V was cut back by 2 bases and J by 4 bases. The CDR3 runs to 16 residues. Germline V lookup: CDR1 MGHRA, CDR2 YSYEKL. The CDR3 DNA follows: TGCGCCAGCAGCCAACCGACTAGCGGGGTCACCGGGGAGCTGTTTTTT. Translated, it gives CASSQPTSGVTGELFF.

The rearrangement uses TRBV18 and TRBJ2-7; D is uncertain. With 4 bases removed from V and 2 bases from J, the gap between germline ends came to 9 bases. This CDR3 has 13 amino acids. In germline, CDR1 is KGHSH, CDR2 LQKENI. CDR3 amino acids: CASSRPSTYEQYF. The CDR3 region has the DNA TGTGCCAGCTCACGTCCCAGTACCTACGAGCAGTACTTC. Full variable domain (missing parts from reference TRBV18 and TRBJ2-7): NAGVMQNPRHLVRRRGQEARLRCSPMKGHSHVYWYRQLPEEGLKFMVYLQKENIIDESGMPKERFSAEFPKEGPSILRIQQVVRGDSAAYFCASSRPSTYEQYFGPGTRLTVT.

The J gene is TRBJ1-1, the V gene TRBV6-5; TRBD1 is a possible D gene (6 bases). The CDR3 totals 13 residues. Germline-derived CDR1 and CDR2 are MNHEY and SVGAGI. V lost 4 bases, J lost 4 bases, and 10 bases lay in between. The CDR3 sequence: CASSSQGITEAFF. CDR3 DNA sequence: TGTGCCAGCAGTTCACAGGGAATCACTGAAGCTTTCTTT.

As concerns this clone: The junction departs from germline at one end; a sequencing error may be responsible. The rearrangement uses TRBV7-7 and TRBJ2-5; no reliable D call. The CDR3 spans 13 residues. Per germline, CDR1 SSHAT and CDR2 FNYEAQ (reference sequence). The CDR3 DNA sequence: TGTGCTAGCAGCCCACTCAAAGAAGAGACCCAGTACTTC. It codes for CASSPLKEETQYF.

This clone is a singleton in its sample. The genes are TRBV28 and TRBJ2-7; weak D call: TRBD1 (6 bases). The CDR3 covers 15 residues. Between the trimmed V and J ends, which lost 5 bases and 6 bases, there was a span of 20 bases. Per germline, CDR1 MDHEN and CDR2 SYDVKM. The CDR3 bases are TGTGCCAGCAGTGGATGGGTAAGGGTCAGGGGCGAGCAGTACTTC. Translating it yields CASSGWVRVRGEQYF. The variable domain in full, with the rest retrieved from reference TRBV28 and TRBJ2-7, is DVKVTQSSRYLVKRTGEKVFLECVQDMDHENMFWYRQDPGLGLRLIYFSYDVKMKEKGDIPEGYSVSREKKERFSLILESASTNQTSMYLCASSGWVRVRGEQYFGPGTRLTVT.

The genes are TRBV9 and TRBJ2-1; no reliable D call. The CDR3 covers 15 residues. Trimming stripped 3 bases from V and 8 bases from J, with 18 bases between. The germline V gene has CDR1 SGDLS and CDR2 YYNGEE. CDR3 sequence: CASSALPLLGDEQFF. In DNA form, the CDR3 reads TGTGCCAGCAGCGCCCTCCCACTTCTAGGAGATGAGCAGTTCTTC.

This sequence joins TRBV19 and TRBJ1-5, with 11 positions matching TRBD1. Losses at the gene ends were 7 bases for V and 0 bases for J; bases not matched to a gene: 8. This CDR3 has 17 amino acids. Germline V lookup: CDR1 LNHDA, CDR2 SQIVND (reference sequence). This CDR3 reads CASTGQGALYSNQPQHF. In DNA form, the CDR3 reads TGTGCCAGTACAGGACAGGGGGCCTTGTATAGCAATCAGCCCCAGCATTTT.

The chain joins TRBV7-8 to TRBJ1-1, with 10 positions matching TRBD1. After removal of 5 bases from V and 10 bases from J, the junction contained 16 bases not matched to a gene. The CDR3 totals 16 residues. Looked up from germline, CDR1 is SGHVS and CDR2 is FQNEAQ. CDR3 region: CASSPATPGQGRTAFF. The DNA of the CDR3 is TGTGCCAGCAGCCCAGCGACTCCGGGACAGGGGAGGACAGCTTTCTTT.

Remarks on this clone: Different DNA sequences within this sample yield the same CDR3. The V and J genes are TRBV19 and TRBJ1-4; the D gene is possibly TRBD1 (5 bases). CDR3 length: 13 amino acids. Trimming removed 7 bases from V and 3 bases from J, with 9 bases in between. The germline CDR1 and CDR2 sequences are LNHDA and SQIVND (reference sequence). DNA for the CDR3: TGTGCCAGTAAAGGGGTTTCTAATGAAAAACTGTTTTTT. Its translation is CASKGVSNEKLFF. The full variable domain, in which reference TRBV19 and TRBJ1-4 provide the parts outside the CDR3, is DGGITQSPKYLFRKEGQNVTLSCEQNLNHDAMYWYRQDPGQGLRLIYYSQIVNDFQKGDIAEGYSVSREKKESFPLTVTSAQKNPTAFYLCASKGVSNEKLFFGSGTQLSVL.

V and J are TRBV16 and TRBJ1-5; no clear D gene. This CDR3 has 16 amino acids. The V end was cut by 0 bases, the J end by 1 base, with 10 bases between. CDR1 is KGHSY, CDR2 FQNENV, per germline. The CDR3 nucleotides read TGTGCCAGCAGCCAATCCATTAGTCCGAGCAATCAGCCCCAGCATTTT. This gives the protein CASSQSISPSNQPQHF.

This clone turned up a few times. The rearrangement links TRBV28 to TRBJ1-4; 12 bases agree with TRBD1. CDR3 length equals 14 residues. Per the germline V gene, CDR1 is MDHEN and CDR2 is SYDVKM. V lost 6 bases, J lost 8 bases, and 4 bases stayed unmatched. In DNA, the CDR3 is TGTGCCAGCAGGGGACAGGGGGCAGTCGAAAAACTGTTTTTT. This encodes CASRGQGAVEKLFF.